The table lists the clone carrying this TCR beta chain with many counts. This record belongs to a study of identical twins. Healthy Caucasians provided all donations. The CDR3 contains 11 residues. V dropped 3 bases and J dropped 8 bases, with 4 bases sitting between them. TCRdb re-derived calls from the 5' RACE reads in MiXCR, one entry per CDR3 protein. Counted here are about 240,000 distinct CDR3 sequences, about 10% occurring once; the ten biggest clones make up 10%. V is TRBV12-3 or TRBV12-4 and J is TRBJ2-2; D gene unclear. Specimen: memory T cells sorted from blood. This TCR derives from a man aged 45-65 years in good health. This CDR3 reads CASSLWGELFF. DNA of the CDR3: TGTGCCAGCAGTTTGTGGGGGGAGCTGTTTTTT.